Listed below are T cell receptor beta chains from one sample, sequenced in a study of memory CD4+ T cells and cytomegalovirus serostatus. The method was immunoSEQ multiplex PCR; TCRdb's version includes in-frame clones alone and lacks a portion of them. The sample includes 45,000 to 55,000 clones, around 78% seen only once; the top ten take roughly 1.7%. The specimen sequenced was memory CD4+ T cells from blood. These receptors came from an adult in good health and CMV-seronegative. CDR3s include the opening cysteine and the closing phenylalanine or tryptophan. D genes are given only for firm matches. The size field is filled for only some rows; it gives once, few, many or a size class.

d_gene	v_gene	j_gene	abundance	CDR3nt	CDR3aa
TRBD2	TRBV7-2	TRBJ2-7	-	TGTGCCAGCAGCTCAATAGCGGGAGGCCCCTACGAGCAGTACTTC	CASSSIAGGPYEQYF
-	TRBV18	TRBJ1-5	-	TGTGCCAGCTCACCAGATGGGACGGCTAATCAGCCCCAGCATTTT	CASSPDGTANQPQHF
TRBD1	TRBV5-1	TRBJ2-1	-	TGCGCCAGCAGCCCGGGACAGGGGGTGTACAATGAGCAGTTCTTC	CASSPGQGVYNEQFF
-	TRBV28	TRBJ2-7	-	TGTGCCAGCACCCCGCCAGGCAGGGTGTACGAGCAGTACTTC	CASTPPGRVYEQYF
TRBD2	TRBV7-8	TRBJ2-7	-	TGTGCCAGCAGCTTCCTAGCGGGGGCTTCCTACGAGCAGTACTTC	CASSFLAGASYEQYF
TRBD1	TRBV4-1	TRBJ1-2	few	TGCGCCAGCAGCACCCCCGGGACAGGGTCTGGCTACACCTTC	CASSTPGTGSGYTF
-	TRBV19	TRBJ1-2	-	TGTGCCAGTAGTAACAGGGTCGATGGCTACACCTTC	CASSNRVDGYTF
-	TRBV11-1	TRBJ2-2	-	TGTGCCAGCAGCCCCGCCACAGACTTGAACACCGGGGAGCTGTTTTTT	CASSPATDLNTGELFF
TRBD2	TRBV18	TRBJ2-7	-	TGTGCCAGCTCAGCCAGCGGGAGTCGGGACGAGCAGTACTTC	CASSASGSRDEQYF
TRBD1	TRBV2	TRBJ1-2	few	TGTGCCAGCAGTGAATGGACAGGGGGTGACTATGGCTACACCTTC	CASSEWTGGDYGYTF
TRBD1	TRBV9	TRBJ1-1	few	TGTGCCAGCAGCGTCTCCGGGACAGCGATTAACTCTGAAGCTTTCTTT	CASSVSGTAINSEAFF
TRBD1	TRBV27	TRBJ1-1	-	TGTGCCAGCAGCCCGACAGGGCTGAACACTGAAGCTTTCTTT	CASSPTGLNTEAFF
-	TRBV28	TRBJ1-4	few	TGTGCCAGCACCCCCGTAGGGCGAATAAATGAAAAACTGTTTTTT	CASTPVGRINEKLFF
-	TRBV19	TRBJ2-2	-	TGTGCCAGTAGTAAAAACAGGGGGGGCACCGGGGAGCTGTTTTTT	CASSKNRGGTGELFF
-	TRBV29-1	TRBJ1-1	-	TGCAGCGTTGAGGGTGGGACTGAAGCTTTCTTT	CSVEGGTEAFF
-	TRBV19	TRBJ1-1	-	TGTGCCAGTAGTCGCGGGGCAAACACTGAAGCTTTCTTT	CASSRGANTEAFF
-	TRBV7-7	TRBJ2-2	-	TGTGCTAGCAGGCCGGGACCCTTGAACACCGGGGAGCTGTTTTTT	CASRPGPLNTGELFF
-	TRBV5-4	TRBJ1-1	few	TGTGCCAGCAGCAAAACAGGGTTGACTGAAGCTTTCTTT	CASSKTGLTEAFF
-	TRBV30	TRBJ1-4	-	TGTGCCTGGGCAGGGGTAAGAAATGAAAAACTGTTTTTT	CAWAGVRNEKLFF
-	TRBV29-1	TRBJ2-3	-	TGCAGCGTTGCACTCGGCGCGGGTAGCACAGATACGCAGTATTTT	CSVALGAGSTDTQYF
-	TRBV25-1	TRBJ2-1	-	TGTGCCAGCAGTGACGCAGGGCCCTCCTACAATGAGCAGTTCTTC	CASSDAGPSYNEQFF
-	TRBV10-3	TRBJ1-2	-	TGTGCCATCAGTGAGTCTGAGGAAAGGAGCTATGGCTACACCTTC	CAISESEERSYGYTF
-	TRBV19	TRBJ1-5	-	TGTGCCTCCTCCGGGGACCTTTGGGGCAATCAGCCCCAGCATTTT	CASSGDLWGNQPQHF
TRBD1	TRBV28	TRBJ1-5	once	TGTGCCAGCAGCGTGACAGGGATCAATCAGCCCCAGCATTTT	CASSVTGINQPQHF
-	TRBV2	TRBJ2-7	-	TGTGCCAGCAGTGAAGGCCTAGCGCTCGACTACGAGCAGTACTTC	CASSEGLALDYEQYF
TRBD1	TRBV7-2	TRBJ1-5	-	TGTGCCACGAAACAGGGGGCGAATCAGCCCCAGCATTTT	CATKQGANQPQHF
-	TRBV6-6	TRBJ1-1	-	TGTGCCAGCATCACTCCGGCGGGGGCGGTCAACACTGAAGCTTTCTTT	CASITPAGAVNTEAFF
-	TRBV7-2	TRBJ1-2	-	TGTGCCAGCAGCCTCGGACGTTCTACTATCGGCTACACCTTC	CASSLGRSTIGYTF
-	TRBV6-1	TRBJ1-5	-	TGTGCCAGCAGTGAATTCAGGGCGCCCCAGCATTTT	CASSEFRAPQHF
-	TRBV5-4	TRBJ1-1	-	TGTGCCAGCAGCCTTACTCAGGCGAACACTGAAGCTTTCTTT	CASSLTQANTEAFF
-	TRBV28	TRBJ2-7	-	TGTGCCAGCAGTTTATCCTTGGGAGAGCAGTACTTC	CASSLSLGEQYF
-	TRBV4-3	TRBJ2-6	-	TGCGCCAGCAGCCAAGCTTTCAGAAGGGTTGGGGCCAACGTCCTGACTTTC	CASSQAFRRVGANVLTF
-	TRBV4-1	TRBJ2-7	-	TGCGCCAGCAGCGGGGAGATAAACTCCTACGAGCAGTACTTC	CASSGEINSYEQYF
TRBD2	TRBV6-4	TRBJ2-7	-	TGTGCCAGCAAAGATAGCGGGAGGAGCCCTAACTACGAGCAGTACTTC	CASKDSGRSPNYEQYF
-	TRBV29-1	TRBJ2-5	-	TGCAGCGTTGAAGAAAGGCCAGGGTGGGAGACCCAGTACTTC	CSVEERPGWETQYF
TRBD1	TRBV28	TRBJ2-7	-	TGTGCCAGCAGTGGGTACAGGGGGTCCTACGAGCAGTACTTC	CASSGYRGSYEQYF
-	TRBV30	TRBJ1-6	-	TGTGCCTTAACAGGGACGCGTAGTTCGCCCCTCCACTTT	CALTGTRSSPLHF
-	TRBV2	TRBJ1-1	few	TGTGCCAGCAGGAACATTAGGGGCACTGAAGCTTTCTTT	CASRNIRGTEAFF
-	TRBV9	TRBJ2-7	-	TGTGCCAGCAGCGTAATGGGGGACCCCGACGAGCAGTACTTC	CASSVMGDPDEQYF
-	TRBV6-5	TRBJ1-2	-	TGTGCCAGCAGCCCAACAGCCATTGCCTATGGCTACACCTTC	CASSPTAIAYGYTF
-	TRBV19	TRBJ1-2	-	TGTGCCAGTAGTCTAGGGGTGGGTGCCTATGGCTACACCTTC	CASSLGVGAYGYTF
-	TRBV6-1	TRBJ2-1	-	TGTGCCAGCAGTAACCCTCCCAGGGATGAGCAGTTCTTC	CASSNPPRDEQFF
-	TRBV4-2	TRBJ1-2	-	TGTGCCAGCAGCCGGGGAGGATGGGGCCCCCCTGGCTACACCTTC	CASSRGGWGPPGYTF
TRBD1	TRBV7-2	TRBJ2-7	-	TGTGCCAGCAGCCCACGTAGACTGGCTTCAGGGGGGCAGTACTTC	CASSPRRLASGGQYF
-	TRBV7-2	TRBJ2-2	-	TGTGCCAGCAGCTTAGTGATCAGGGGGGCCGGGGAGCTGTTTTTT	CASSLVIRGAGELFF
-	TRBV14	TRBJ1-1	-	TGTGCCAGCAGCCACCGAAGACAGCAAATGAACACTGAAGCTTTCTTT	CASSHRRQQMNTEAFF
-	TRBV7-8	TRBJ1-5	-	TGTGCCAGCAGCCCACTGACGGTCAATCAGCCCCAGCATTTT	CASSPLTVNQPQHF
-	TRBV11-2	TRBJ1-6	-	TGTGCCAGCAGCCAACACCCTAATAATTCACCCCTCCACTTT	CASSQHPNNSPLHF
-	TRBV19	TRBJ1-5	-	TGTGCCAGTAGTCCCAGGGCGGACAGAAAAAATCAGCCCCAGCATTTT	CASSPRADRKNQPQHF
TRBD1	TRBV27	TRBJ1-1	-	TGTGCCAGCAGGGGACAGGGTAGGGATGAAGCTTTCTTT	CASRGQGRDEAFF
TRBD2	TRBV7-8	TRBJ2-5	-	TGTGCCAGCAGCTTAGATCAGCGGGACGGAGAGACCCAGTACTTC	CASSLDQRDGETQYF
-	TRBV11-1	TRBJ1-1	-	TGTGCCAGCAGCTTAGTCACGGACCGGCGGGCGGCTTTCTTT	CASSLVTDRRAAFF
-	TRBV5-1	TRBJ1-2	-	TGCGCCAGCAGCTCGGGTCTTCTCCCCTATGGCTACACCTTC	CASSSGLLPYGYTF
-	TRBV7-9	TRBJ1-1	-	TGTGCCAGCAGCTTAGCTCGAATGAACACTGAAGCTTTCTTT	CASSLARMNTEAFF
-	TRBV28	TRBJ1-2	-	TGTGCCAGCAGACACAGCTATGGCTACACCTTC	CASRHSYGYTF
-	TRBV28	TRBJ2-1	-	TGTGCCAGCAGTTTTTTTACTGTGAGGTACAATGAGCAGTTCTTC	CASSFFTVRYNEQFF
-	TRBV10-1	TRBJ1-6	-	TGCGCCAGCAGATGGGGGCCATCCTTTAATTCACCCCTCCACTTT	CASRWGPSFNSPLHF
-	TRBV20-1	TRBJ2-7	once	TGCAGTGCTAGAGAAGGGTGGGAGCAGTACTTC	CSAREGWEQYF
-	TRBV29-1	TRBJ2-5	few	TGCAGCGTTGAAGTCGGGGCTCAAGAGACCCAGTACTTC	CSVEVGAQETQYF
-	TRBV7-2	TRBJ1-5	-	TGTGCCAGCAGCTTCGGGTCGAATCAGCCCCAGCATTTT	CASSFGSNQPQHF